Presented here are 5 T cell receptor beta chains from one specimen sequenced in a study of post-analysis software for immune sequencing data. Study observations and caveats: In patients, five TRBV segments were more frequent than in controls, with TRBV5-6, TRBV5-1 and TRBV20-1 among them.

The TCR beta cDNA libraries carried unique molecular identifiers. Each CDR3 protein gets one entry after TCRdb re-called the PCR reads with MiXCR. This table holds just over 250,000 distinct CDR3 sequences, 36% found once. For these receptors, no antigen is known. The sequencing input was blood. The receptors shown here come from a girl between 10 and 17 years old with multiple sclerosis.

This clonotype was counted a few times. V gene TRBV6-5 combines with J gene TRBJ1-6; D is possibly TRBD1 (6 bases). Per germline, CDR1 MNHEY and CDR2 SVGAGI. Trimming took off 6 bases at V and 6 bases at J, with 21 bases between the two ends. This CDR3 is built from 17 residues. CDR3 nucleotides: TGTGCCAGCAGACGATCAAGGGGGACCGCTCCTAATTCACCCCTCCACTTT. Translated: CASRRSRGTAPNSPLHF.

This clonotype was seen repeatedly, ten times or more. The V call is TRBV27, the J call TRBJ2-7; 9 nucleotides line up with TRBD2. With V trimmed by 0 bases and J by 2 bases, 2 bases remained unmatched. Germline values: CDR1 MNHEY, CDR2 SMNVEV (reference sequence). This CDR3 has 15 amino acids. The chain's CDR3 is CASSLSSGGPYEQYF. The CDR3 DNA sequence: TGTGCCAGCAGTTTATCTAGCGGGGGTCCCTACGAGCAGTACTTC.

The CDR3 protein is CSAIQGLVNEQYF. The CDR3 coding sequence is TGCAGTGCTATACAGGGGTTGGTTAACGAGCAGTACTTC. V is TRBV20-1 and J is TRBJ2-7; 7 positions agree with TRBD1. CDR3 size: 13 residues. Trimming took 4 bases from V and 5 from J; bases not matched to a gene: 8. The germline V gene has CDR1 DFQATT and CDR2 SNEGSKA (reference sequence).

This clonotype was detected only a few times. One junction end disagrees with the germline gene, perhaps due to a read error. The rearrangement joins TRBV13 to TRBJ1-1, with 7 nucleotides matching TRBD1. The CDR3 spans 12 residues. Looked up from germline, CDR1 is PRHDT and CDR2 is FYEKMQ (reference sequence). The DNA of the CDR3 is TGTGCCGGCAGCCTCGACGACAGGGCAGCTTTCTTT. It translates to CAGSLDDRAAFF.

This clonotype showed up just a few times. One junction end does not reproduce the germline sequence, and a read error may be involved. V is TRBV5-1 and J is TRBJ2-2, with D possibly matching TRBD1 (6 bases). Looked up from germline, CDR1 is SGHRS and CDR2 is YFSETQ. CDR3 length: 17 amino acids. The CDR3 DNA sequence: TGCGCCAGCAGCTTGGAAGCACAGGGTGCTAACACCGGGGAGCGGTTTTTT. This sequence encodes CASSLEAQGANTGERFF.